This TCR beta chain was captured by sequencing in a study of regulatory T cells in long-lasting Graves disease. The CDR3 covers 18 residues. Germline-derived CDR1 and CDR2 are LGHDT and YNNKEL (reference sequence). Trimming pared 0 bases from V and 0 bases from J, leaving 15 bases between. This clonotype was detected a few times. Its antigen remains unidentified. Findings and caveats of the study: Lower TCR diversity was seen in persistent Graves' patients than in newly diagnosed ones.

iRepertoire HTBI primers and Arm-PCR of CDR3 regions built TCR beta libraries. Each CDR3 protein is one row after TCRdb ran MiXCR on the multiplex PCR reads. The table includes about 520,000 distinct CDR3 sequences, around 12% detected once. The time point: newly diagnosed GD, antithyroid drugs for less than 3 months. Making the TCR library involved RNA that had been extracted from PBMCs. The authors drew patients from an endocrinology department in Xi'an, China. The sample also formed part of further work on T cells in Graves' hyperthyroidism and ophthalmopathy. Per that study: First-round RT-PCR with HTBI primers amplified the TCR CDR3 region.

This specimen was peripheral blood mononuclear cells (PBMCs), taken at new diagnosis, from a patient treated with antithyroid drugs. This clonotype was sampled from a woman in her twenties or thirties with Graves disease. The rearrangement uses TRBV3-1 and TRBJ2-1; D unresolved. The CDR3 protein is CASSQEGSIIHSYNEQFF. CDR3 bases: TGTGCCAGCAGCCAAGAAGGCAGTATTATACACTCCTACAATGAGCAGTTCTTC.